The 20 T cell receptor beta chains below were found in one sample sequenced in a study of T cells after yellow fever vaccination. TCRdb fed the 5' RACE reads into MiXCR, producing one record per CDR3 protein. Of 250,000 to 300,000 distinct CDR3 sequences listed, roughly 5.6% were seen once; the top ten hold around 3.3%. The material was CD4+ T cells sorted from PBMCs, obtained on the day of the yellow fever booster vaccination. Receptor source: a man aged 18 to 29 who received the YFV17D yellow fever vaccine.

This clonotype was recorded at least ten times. The CDR3 reads CASSLGWSSNQPQHF. CDR3 coding DNA: TGTGCCAGCAGTTTGGGGTGGTCTAGCAATCAGCCCCAGCATTTT. The genes are TRBV6-1 and TRBJ1-5; D is undetermined. CDR3 length equals 15 residues. Germline V gene lookup returns CDR1 MNHNS and CDR2 SASEGT. V was pared by 5 bases and J by 0 bases, with 11 bases between.

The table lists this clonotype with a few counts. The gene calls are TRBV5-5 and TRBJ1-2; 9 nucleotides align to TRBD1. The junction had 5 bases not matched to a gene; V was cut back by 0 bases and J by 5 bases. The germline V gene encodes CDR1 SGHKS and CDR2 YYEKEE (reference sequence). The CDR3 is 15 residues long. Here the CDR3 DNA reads TGTGCCAGCAGCTTGGAGGGACAGGGCCGGTATGGCTACACCTTC. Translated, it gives CASSLEGQGRYGYTF.

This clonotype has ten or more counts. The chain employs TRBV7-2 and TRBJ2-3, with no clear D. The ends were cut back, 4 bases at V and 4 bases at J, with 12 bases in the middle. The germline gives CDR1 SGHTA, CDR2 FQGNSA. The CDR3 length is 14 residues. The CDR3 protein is CASSYKGFADTQYF. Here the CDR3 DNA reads TGTGCCAGCAGCTACAAGGGTTTTGCAGATACGCAGTATTTT.

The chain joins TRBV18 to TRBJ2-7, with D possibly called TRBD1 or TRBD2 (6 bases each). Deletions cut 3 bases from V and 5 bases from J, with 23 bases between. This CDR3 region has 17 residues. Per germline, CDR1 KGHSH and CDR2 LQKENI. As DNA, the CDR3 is TGTGCCAGCTCACCTTCGGTAGTGTCAGGGGACTTAAACGAGCAGTACTTC. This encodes CASSPSVVSGDLNEQYF.

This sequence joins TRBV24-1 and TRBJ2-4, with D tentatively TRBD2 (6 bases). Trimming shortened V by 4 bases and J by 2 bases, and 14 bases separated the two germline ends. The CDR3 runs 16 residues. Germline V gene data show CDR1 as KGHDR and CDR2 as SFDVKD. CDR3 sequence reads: CATSEHLGGTKNIQYF. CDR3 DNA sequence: TGTGCCACCAGTGAGCACCTCGGGGGTACCAAAAACATTCAGTACTTC.

Here the CDR3 DNA reads TGTGCCATCAGTGACTCTACAGGGCGGGACACTGAAGCTTTCTTT. Its protein is CAISDSTGRDTEAFF. This chain connects TRBV10-3 to TRBJ1-1; weak D call: TRBD1 (6 bases). Germline V gene data show CDR1 as ENHRY and CDR2 as SYGVKD. V lost 3 bases, J lost 3 bases, and 14 bases lay in between. The length of the CDR3 is 15 residues.

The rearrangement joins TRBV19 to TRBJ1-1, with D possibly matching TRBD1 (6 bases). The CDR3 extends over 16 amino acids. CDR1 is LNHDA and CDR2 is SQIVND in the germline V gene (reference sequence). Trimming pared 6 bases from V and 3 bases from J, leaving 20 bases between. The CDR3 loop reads CASRGGASRGDTEAFF. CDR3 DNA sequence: TGTGCCAGTAGGGGGGGGGCCAGTAGAGGAGACACTGAAGCTTTCTTT. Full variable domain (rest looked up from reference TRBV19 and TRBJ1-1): DGGITQSPKYLFRKEGQNVTLSCEQNLNHDAMYWYRQDPGQGLRLIYYSQIVNDFQKGDIAEGYSVSREKKESFPLTVTSAQKNPTAFYLCASRGGASRGDTEAFFGQGTRLTVV.

The CDR3 loop reads CASSFQGAGSPLHF. The CDR3 nucleotides read TGCGCCAGCAGCTTTCAGGGGGCAGGGTCACCCCTCCACTTT. The gene calls are TRBV5-1 and TRBJ1-6, with 8 nucleotides matching TRBD1. This CDR3 spans 14 amino acids. Losses at the gene ends were 2 bases for V and 10 bases for J; bases not matched to a gene: 5. The V gene's germline CDR1 is SGHRS and CDR2 YFSETQ.

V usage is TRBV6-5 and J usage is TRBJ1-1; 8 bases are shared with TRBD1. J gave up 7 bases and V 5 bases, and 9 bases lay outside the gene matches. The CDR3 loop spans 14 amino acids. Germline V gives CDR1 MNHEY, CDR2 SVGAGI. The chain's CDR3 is CASSRRGQGSEAFF. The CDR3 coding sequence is TGTGCCAGCAGTCGCCGAGGACAGGGTAGTGAAGCTTTCTTT.

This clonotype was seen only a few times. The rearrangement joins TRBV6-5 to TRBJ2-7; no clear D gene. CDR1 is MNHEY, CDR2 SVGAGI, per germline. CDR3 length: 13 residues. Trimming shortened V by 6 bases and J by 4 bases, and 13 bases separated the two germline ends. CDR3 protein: CASSLTRVYEQYF. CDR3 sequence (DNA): TGTGCCAGCAGCCTCACGCGAGTGTACGAGCAGTACTTC.

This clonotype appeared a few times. This chain's CDR3 is CASSLVAGDGGETQYF. CDR3 bases: TGCGCCAGCAGCTTGGTAGCAGGGGATGGCGGAGAGACCCAGTACTTC. The chain links TRBV5-1 to TRBJ2-5; possibly TRBD1 for D (6 bases). The V end lost 0 bases, the J end lost 4 bases, and 16 bases lay between the germline ends. The CDR3 totals 16 residues. The germline gives CDR1 SGHRS, CDR2 YFSETQ. Full variable domain (rest looked up from reference TRBV5-1 and TRBJ2-5): KAGVTQTPRYLIKTRGQQVTLSCSPISGHRSVSWYQQTPGQGLQFLFEYFSETQRNKGNFPGRFSGRQFSNSRSEMNVSTLELGDSALYLCASSLVAGDGGETQYFGPGTRLLVL.

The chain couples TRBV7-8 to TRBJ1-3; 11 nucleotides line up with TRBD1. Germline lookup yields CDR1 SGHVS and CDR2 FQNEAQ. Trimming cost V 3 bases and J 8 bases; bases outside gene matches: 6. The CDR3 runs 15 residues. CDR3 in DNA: TGTGCCAGCAGCTTCTCTGGACAGGGGGCGGACACCATATATTTT. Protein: CASSFSGQGADTIYF.

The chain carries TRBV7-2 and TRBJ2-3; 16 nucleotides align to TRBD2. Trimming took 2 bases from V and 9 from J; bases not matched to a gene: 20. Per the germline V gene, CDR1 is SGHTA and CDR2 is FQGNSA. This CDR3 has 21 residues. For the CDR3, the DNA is TGTGCCAGCAGCTTACTGGGGACTAGCGGGGGGGCCCCTGACCGATCGATAACGCAGTATTTT. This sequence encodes CASSLLGTSGGAPDRSITQYF. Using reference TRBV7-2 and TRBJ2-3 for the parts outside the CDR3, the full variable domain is GAGVSQSPSNKVTEKGKDVELRCDPISGHTALYWYRQSLGQGLEFLIYFQGNSAPDKSGLPSDRFSAERTGGSVSTLTIQRTQQEDSAVYLCASSLLGTSGGAPDRSITQYFGPGTRLTVL.

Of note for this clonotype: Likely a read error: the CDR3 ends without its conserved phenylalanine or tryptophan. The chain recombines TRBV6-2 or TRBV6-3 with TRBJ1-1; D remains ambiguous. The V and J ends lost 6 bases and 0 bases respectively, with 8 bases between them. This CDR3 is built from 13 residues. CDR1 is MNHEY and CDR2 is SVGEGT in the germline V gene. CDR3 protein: CASSTPMNTEAFL. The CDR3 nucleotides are TGTGCCAGCAGCACCCCGATGAACACTGAAGCTTTCCTT.

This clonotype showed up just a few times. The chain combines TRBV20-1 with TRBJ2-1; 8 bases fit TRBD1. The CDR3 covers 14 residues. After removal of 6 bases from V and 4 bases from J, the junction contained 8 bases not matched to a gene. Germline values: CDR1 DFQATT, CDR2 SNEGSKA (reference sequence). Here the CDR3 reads CSAKDRDPYNEQFF. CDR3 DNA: TGCAGTGCGAAGGACAGGGACCCATACAATGAGCAGTTCTTC.

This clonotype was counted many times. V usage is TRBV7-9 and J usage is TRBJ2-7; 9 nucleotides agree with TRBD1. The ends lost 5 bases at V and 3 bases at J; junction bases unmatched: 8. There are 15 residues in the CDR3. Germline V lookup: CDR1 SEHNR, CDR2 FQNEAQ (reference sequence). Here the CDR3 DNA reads TGTGCCAGCAGCAACCCGGGACAGGGTTTCTACGAGCAGTACTTC. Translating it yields CASSNPGQGFYEQYF.

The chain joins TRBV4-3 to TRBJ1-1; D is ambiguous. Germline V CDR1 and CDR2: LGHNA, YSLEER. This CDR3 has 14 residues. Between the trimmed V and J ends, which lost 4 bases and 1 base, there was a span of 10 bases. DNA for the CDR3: TGCGCCAGCAGCCGCGAGCCCGGGAACACTGAAGCTTTCTTT. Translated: CASSREPGNTEAFF.

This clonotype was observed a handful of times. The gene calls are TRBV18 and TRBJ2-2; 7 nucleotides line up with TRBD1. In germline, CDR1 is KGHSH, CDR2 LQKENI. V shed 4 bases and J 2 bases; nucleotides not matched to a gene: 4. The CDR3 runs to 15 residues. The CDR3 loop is CASSRRDSNTGELFF. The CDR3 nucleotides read TGTGCCAGCTCACGAAGGGACAGCAACACCGGGGAGCTGTTTTTT. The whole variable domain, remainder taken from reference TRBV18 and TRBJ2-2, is NAGVMQNPRHLVRRRGQEARLRCSPMKGHSHVYWYRQLPEEGLKFMVYLQKENIIDESGMPKERFSAEFPKEGPSILRIQQVVRGDSAAYFCASSRRDSNTGELFFGEGSRLTVL.

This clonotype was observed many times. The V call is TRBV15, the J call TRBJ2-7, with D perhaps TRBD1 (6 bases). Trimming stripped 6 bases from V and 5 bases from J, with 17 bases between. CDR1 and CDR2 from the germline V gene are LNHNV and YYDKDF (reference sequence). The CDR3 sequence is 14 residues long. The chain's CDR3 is CATSRQSWGHEQYF. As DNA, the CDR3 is TGTGCCACCAGTAGACAGTCATGGGGGCACGAGCAGTACTTC.

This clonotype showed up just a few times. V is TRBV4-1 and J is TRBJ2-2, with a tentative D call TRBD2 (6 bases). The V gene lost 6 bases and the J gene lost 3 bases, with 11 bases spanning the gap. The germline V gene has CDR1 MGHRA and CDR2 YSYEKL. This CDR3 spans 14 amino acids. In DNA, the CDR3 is TGCGCCAGCAGACGTCCGGGGGACACCGGGGAGCTGTTTTTT. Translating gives CASRRPGDTGELFF.